This TCR beta chain emerged from a study of blood T cells in healthy people across ages. CDR1 and CDR2 (germline): DFQATT, SNEGSKA (reference sequence). The V and J ends lost 2 bases and 5 bases, in that order; junction bases with no gene match: 15. The CDR3 is 18 residues long. Using a J-beta primer mix together with a sample-barcoded 5' primer, a second PCR was run for about 6 to 12 cycles. A single record per CDR3 protein comes from TCRdb applying MiXCR to the 5' RACE reads. The repertoire includes about 720,000 distinct CDR3 sequences, about 24% of them detected once, and approximately 20% sits in the top ten.

Sample: blood. The TCR was taken from an older man in good health. The chain combines TRBV20-1 with TRBJ2-7; 13 bases line up with TRBD2. The CDR3 loop reads CSARLAGLLAGGLHEQYF. The CDR3 region has the DNA TGCAGTGCTAGATTGGCAGGGTTACTAGCGGGGGGGCTCCACGAGCAGTACTTC.